The entry below describes one TCR beta chain. This specimen comes from a study of technical replicates of blood from a handful of donors. Per germline, CDR1 SQVTM and CDR2 ANQGSEA. V lost 0 bases and J lost 5, with 10 bases in between. The length of the CDR3 is 13 residues. Generated by immunoSEQ multiplex PCR, the TCRdb table keeps only in-frame clones and is missing some. Among some 71,000 clones, about 97% were seen once, and the ten largest hold under 0.35%. The chain employs TRBV29-1 and TRBJ1-2; D is uncertain. Sequenced material: T cells isolated from PBMCs. The clonotype originates from a human donor in good health. CDR3 bases: TGCAGCGTTGAAGATCTTCTATCTTATGGCTACACCTTC. Amino acid sequence: CSVEDLLSYGYTF.